One and the same sample provided the 32 T cell receptor beta chains below, sequenced in a study of PD-1 blockade in classical Hodgkin lymphoma. Time point indicated: cycle 4 day 1 (C4D1), after 6 weeks of nivolumab. All trial patients relapsed after autologous stem cell transplantation. Sequencing used immunoSEQ multiplex PCR; TCRdb keeps in-frame clones, though not all of them. The table includes under 50,000 clones, 55% to 80% detected once. The sample was peripheral blood mononuclear cells (PBMCs), taken before the fourth cycle of nivolumab. The origin of the receptors is a human donor with classical Hodgkin lymphoma.

By its share, this clone is large. The genes are TRBV6-5 and TRBJ1-2, with D unresolved. Germline values: CDR1 MNHEY, CDR2 SVGAGI. The CDR3 consists of 14 residues. The V and J ends lost 5 bases and 4 bases respectively, with 14 bases between them. The CDR3 DNA sequence: TGTGCCAGCAGTGAAGGTCCCCGGGGCTATGGCTACACCTTC. The encoded protein is CASSEGPRGYGYTF.

V and J are TRBV28 and TRBJ1-2; 11 positions match TRBD1. Germline V gene data show CDR1 as MDHEN and CDR2 as SYDVKM. The CDR3 is 15 residues long. Losses at the gene ends were 4 bases for V and 5 bases for J; bases not matched to a gene: 6. CDR3 DNA sequence: TGTGCCAGCAGTTACGGGACAGGGGGAAAATATGGCTACACCTTC. Translating gives CASSYGTGGKYGYTF.

This chain links TRBV6-6 with TRBJ1-1; possible D gene TRBD1, 5 bases. The CDR3 loop spans 11 amino acids. The germline V and J ends were trimmed by 7 bases and 5 bases, with 8 bases remaining between them. Germline assignment: CDR1 MNHNY and CDR2 SVGAGI (reference sequence). The CDR3 sequence: CASKGATEAFF. The DNA of the CDR3 is TGTGCCAGCAAAGGGGCGACTGAAGCTTTCTTT.

V gene TRBV19 combines with J gene TRBJ1-1; TRBD1 matches at 11 bases. Germline CDR1 and CDR2: LNHDA and SQIVND (reference sequence). With V trimmed by 6 bases and J by 5 bases, 5 bases remained unmatched. CDR3 size: 14 residues. The CDR3: CASSRTGGGTEAFF. The CDR3 bases are TGTGCCAGTAGCCGGACAGGGGGCGGAACTGAAGCTTTCTTT.

The sample holds one count of this clone. The V gene is TRBV2, the J gene TRBJ2-5; D unclear. The J call may not be correct, given that the DNA end is closer to TRBJ2-7. CDR1 SNHLY and CDR2 FYNNEI come from the germline V gene. This CDR3 spans 14 amino acids. The CDR3 bases are TGTGCCAGCAGTGATGACTTCCTCTCCTACGAGCAGTACTTC. It yields the protein CASSDDFLSYEQYF.

In this sample, this clone turned up a few times. The chain employs TRBV7-2 and TRBJ2-5; D is perhaps TRBD2 (5 bases). This CDR3 contains 13 residues. CDR1 is SGHTA, CDR2 FQGNSA, per germline. V was clipped by 5 bases and J by 5 bases, with 12 bases between them. The CDR3 reads CASSRSGKETQYF. The CDR3 DNA reads as TGTGCCAGCAGCCGGTCGGGGAAGGAGACCCAGTACTTC.

The chain links TRBV5-1 to TRBJ2-3; TRBD2 agrees at 14 bases. J lost 3 bases, V lost 4 bases, and 10 bases had no gene match. The length of the CDR3 is 18 residues. Germline lookup yields CDR1 SGHRS and CDR2 YFSETQ. CDR3 nucleotide sequence: TGCGCCAGCAGCGCGGGACTAGCGGGGGCTCTGGCAACAGATACGCAGTATTTT. Translation: CASSAGLAGALATDTQYF.

This clone was seen a single time. V is TRBV5-5 and J is TRBJ2-3; TRBD1 matches at 7 bases. Germline CDR1 SGHKS, CDR2 YYEKEE (reference sequence). The length of the CDR3 is 17 residues. The junction had 11 bases not matched to a gene; V was cut back by 0 bases and J by 4 bases. CDR3 sequence (DNA): TGTGCCAGCAGCTTGGAAGGCACAGGGGCAGGACCAGATACGCAGTATTTT. Protein product: CASSLEGTGAGPDTQYF.

The J gene is TRBJ2-3, the V gene TRBV19, with 7 nucleotides matching TRBD2. The CDR3 length is 16 residues. J gave up 2 bases and V 3 bases, and 8 bases lay outside the gene matches. Germline CDR1 is LNHDA and CDR2 is SQIVND (reference sequence). The CDR3 reads CASSMGSGPLTDTQYF. The CDR3 region has the DNA TGTGCCAGTAGTATGGGTAGCGGGCCCCTCACAGATACGCAGTATTTT.

CDR3 protein: CAWSEGLAYGYTF. CDR3 in DNA: TGTGCCTGGAGCGAAGGACTGGCATATGGCTACACCTTC. The V and J genes are TRBV30 and TRBJ1-2, with no clear D. CDR3 length: 13 amino acids. Per the germline V gene, CDR1 is GTSNPN and CDR2 is SVGIG (reference sequence). V lost 3 bases and J lost 5, with 13 bases in between.

The V and J genes are TRBV19 and TRBJ2-5; maybe TRBD1 (5 bases). This CDR3 is 14 amino acids long. In germline, CDR1 is LNHDA, CDR2 SQIVND (reference sequence). Trimming removed 5 bases at V and 1 base at J, with 11 bases between. The DNA of the CDR3 is TGTGCCAGTAGTCTCGAGACAGCCCAAGAGACCCAGTACTTC. This gives the protein CASSLETAQETQYF.

The J gene is TRBJ2-7, the V gene TRBV7-9; D might be TRBD1 (5 bases). The CDR3 runs to 14 residues. Germline values: CDR1 SEHNR, CDR2 FQNEAQ (reference sequence). The ends were cut back, 1 base at V and 6 bases at J, with 13 bases in the middle. CDR3 sequence reads: CASSLVRTSSEQYF. For the CDR3, the DNA is TGTGCCAGCAGCTTAGTGCGGACATCTTCCGAGCAGTACTTC.

The V gene is TRBV6-6, the J gene TRBJ1-4; D not resolved. The CDR3 has 14 residues. Germline V lookup: CDR1 MNHNY, CDR2 SVGAGI (reference sequence). The V end lost 6 bases, the J end lost 8 bases, and 16 bases lay between the germline ends. The CDR3 DNA is TGTGCCAGCAGCTCGTCCCGGACGGTCGAAAAACTGTTTTTT. Amino acid sequence: CASSSSRTVEKLFF.

This clone was observed a few times. V and J are TRBV6-4 and TRBJ2-2, with unresolved D. Trimming shortened V by 1 base and J by 1 base, and 7 bases separated the two germline ends. Germline V CDR1 and CDR2: MRHNA, SNTAGT. The CDR3 length is 15 residues. The CDR3 sequence is CASSDWVWNTGELFF. In DNA form, the CDR3 reads TGTGCCAGCAGTGACTGGGTATGGAACACCGGGGAGCTGTTTTTT.

The rearrangement links TRBV6-6 to TRBJ1-2; unclear D gene. CDR1 MNHNY and CDR2 SVGAGI come from the germline V gene (reference sequence). The CDR3 length is 14 residues. With 7 bases removed from V and 3 bases from J, the gap between germline ends came to 15 bases. CDR3 DNA sequence: TGTGCCAGCACCGTCCAACAAGTGTACTATGGCTACACCTTC. Translating it yields CASTVQQVYYGYTF.

In this sample, this clone turned up many times. The chain has TRBV7-9 and TRBJ2-3; the D call may be TRBD1 or TRBD2 (5 bases each). The V and J ends lost 1 base and 3 bases respectively, with 8 bases between them. This CDR3 is built from 14 residues. Germline V lookup: CDR1 SEHNR, CDR2 FQNEAQ (reference sequence). The CDR3 is CASSLDGATDTQYF. For the CDR3, the DNA is TGTGCCAGCAGCTTAGACGGGGCAACAGATACGCAGTATTTT.

The V and J genes are TRBV6-6 and TRBJ1-2; tentatively, D is TRBD1 (5 bases). Germline loops: CDR1 MNHNY, CDR2 SVGAGI (reference sequence). The germline V and J ends were trimmed by 6 bases and 6 bases, with 14 bases remaining between them. This CDR3 is 13 amino acids long. The CDR3 loop is CASSRDSQNGYTF. CDR3 coding DNA: TGTGCCAGCAGCCGGGACTCTCAGAATGGCTACACCTTC.

V usage is TRBV5-4 and J usage is TRBJ2-1; D tentatively fits TRBD1 or TRBD2 (6 bases each). Germline V gene sequence: CDR1 SGHNT, CDR2 YYREEE (reference sequence). Deletions cut 5 bases from V and 4 bases from J, with 16 bases between. There are 15 residues in the CDR3. The CDR3 DNA reads as TGTGCCAGCAGACAACAGGGAGGTACTTACAATGAGCAGTTCTTC. It encodes CASRQQGGTYNEQFF.

This rearrangement joins TRBV21-1 to TRBJ1-3; the table's D call, TRBD1, was not checked against the DNA. TRBV21-1 represents a pseudogene. CDR3 length: 15 residues. DNA of the CDR3: TGTGCCAGCAGCAAAGGCCGGGACAGAGGAAACACCATATATTTT. Its translation is CASSKGRDRGNTIYF.

The sample holds one count of this clone. The V and J genes are TRBV27 and TRBJ2-1; D tentatively fits TRBD1 or TRBD2 (5 bases each). V was pared by 5 bases and J by 15 bases, with 23 bases between. CDR3 size: 14 residues. In germline, CDR1 is MNHEY, CDR2 SMNVEV (reference sequence). The DNA for the CDR3 is TGTGCCAGCAGTCCAAGGGACCTTCCATCTAGTCTGTTCTTC. It is translated as CASSPRDLPSSLFF.

In its sample, this clone was seen a few times. The V gene is TRBV4-3, the J gene TRBJ1-5; a weak D match, TRBD1 (5 bases). Trimming pared 0 bases from V and 8 bases from J, leaving 17 bases between. The CDR3 sequence is 16 residues long. Germline CDR1 and CDR2: LGHNA and YSLEER. The CDR3 bases are TGCGCCAGCAGCCAAGATACGGGGAGGGGAACGGAGCCCCAGCATTTT. Translating gives CASSQDTGRGTEPQHF.

The gene calls are TRBV5-4 and TRBJ1-2; 8 bases are a match to TRBD1. Trimming at V came to 2 bases and at J to 4 bases, leaving 7 bases not matched to a gene. This CDR3 has 15 residues. Germline assignment: CDR1 SGHNT and CDR2 YYREEE (reference sequence). The CDR3 nucleotides read TGTGCCAGCAGCTTCTCTATACAGGGGGGCTATGGCTACACCTTC. Encoded protein: CASSFSIQGGYGYTF.

The gene calls are TRBV6-5 and TRBJ1-6; D possibly corresponds to TRBD1 (6 bases). Germline V gene lookup returns CDR1 MNHEY and CDR2 SVGAGI. The CDR3 covers 13 residues. Between the trimmed V and J ends, which lost 6 bases and 8 bases, there was a span of 11 bases. The CDR3 reads CASSYEGDSPLHF. The DNA of the CDR3 is TGTGCCAGCAGCTACGAGGGGGATTCACCCCTCCACTTT.

This sequence joins TRBV7-2 and TRBJ2-2; TRBD2 matches at 11 bases. There are 17 residues in the CDR3. V lost 4 bases, J lost 8 bases, and 12 bases stayed unmatched. The germline CDR1 and CDR2 sequences are SGHTA and FQGNSA. The CDR3 region has the DNA TGTGCCAGCAGCTACGGACTAGCGGGCGGGTACGGAGGGGAGCTGTTTTTT. Translation gives CASSYGLAGGYGGELFF.

V is TRBV5-3 and J is TRBJ1-5, with 7 bases fitting TRBD1. TRBV5-3 is an open reading frame whose function is uncertain. V shed 8 bases and J 0 bases; nucleotides not matched to a gene: 8. The CDR3 runs 15 residues. In DNA, the CDR3 is TGTGCCAGCAGCGTAGGACAGGATAGCAATCAGCCCCAGCATTTT. As protein: CASSVGQDSNQPQHF.

The chain links TRBV10-2 to TRBJ2-3; D possibly uses TRBD1 or TRBD2 (5 bases each). With 3 bases removed from V and 2 bases from J, the gap between germline ends came to 15 bases. Germline CDR1 is WSHSY and CDR2 is SAAADI. The CDR3 has 16 residues. This CDR3 is CASSDLGERDTDTQYF. DNA of the CDR3: TGCGCCAGCAGTGACTTGGGGGAGAGGGACACAGATACGCAGTATTTT.

Relative to its sample, this clone is medium-sized. The chain couples TRBV5-6 to TRBJ1-1; D perhaps matches TRBD1 (5 bases). Trimming pared 5 bases from V and 10 bases from J, leaving 18 bases between. Germline V gives CDR1 SGHDT, CDR2 YYEEEE. The CDR3 is made up of 13 amino acids. This chain's CDR3 is CASSSTGVRGAFF. DNA of the CDR3: TGTGCCAGCAGTTCGACGGGGGTACGAGGAGCTTTCTTT. The full variable domain, its missing parts supplied by reference TRBV5-6 and TRBJ1-1, is DAGVTQSPTHLIKTRGQQVTLRCSPKSGHDTVSWYQQALGQGPQFIFQYYEEEERQRGNFPDRFSGHQFPNYSSELNVNALLLGDSALYLCASSSTGVRGAFFGQGTRLTVV.

V and J are TRBV6-6 and TRBJ1-2; no definite D call. Trimming took off 8 bases at V and 4 bases at J, with 14 bases between the two ends. The CDR3 is 13 residues long. Germline CDR1 and CDR2: MNHNY and SVGAGI (reference sequence). Here the CDR3 DNA reads TGTGCCAGCGTGGGTGTTGAGAGCTATGGCTACACCTTC. Amino acids: CASVGVESYGYTF.

The V and J genes are TRBV28 and TRBJ2-7; D call uncertain. The CDR3 spans 15 residues. V was pared by 1 base and J by 2 bases, with 12 bases between. From germline, CDR1 is MDHEN and CDR2 SYDVKM. CDR3 coding DNA: TGTGCCAGCAGTTTATCCGGGCCTGTAACCTACGAGCAGTACTTC. It is translated as CASSLSGPVTYEQYF.

The V and J genes are TRBV28 and TRBJ2-1, with 11 bases aligning to TRBD2. Germline CDR1 MDHEN, CDR2 SYDVKM. The CDR3 covers 14 residues. The V segment lost 7 bases and the J segment 10 bases; nucleotides outside the gene matches: 9. CDR3 in amino acids: CASNELAGAREQFF. The CDR3 nucleotides read TGTGCCAGCAACGAACTAGCGGGAGCCCGGGAGCAGTTCTTC.

There are a few counts of this clone. The chain is built from TRBV6-6 and TRBJ1-4; D ambiguous. Per germline, CDR1 MNHNY and CDR2 SVGAGI (reference sequence). V lost 10 bases to trimming and J lost 7 bases, with 13 bases between them. The CDR3 contains 12 residues. The CDR3 sequence is CATRAWGEKLFF. CDR3 sequence (DNA): TGTGCCACGCGGGCCTGGGGTGAAAAACTGTTTTTT.

This clone was seen once. V is TRBV7-2 and J is TRBJ2-7; 7 bases are a match to TRBD2. Germline CDR1 is SGHTA and CDR2 is FQGNSA. With V trimmed by 3 bases and J by 2 bases, 13 bases remained unmatched. The CDR3 has 17 residues. CDR3 sequence reads: CASSFQKGTIYPYEQYF. DNA for the CDR3: TGTGCCAGCAGCTTCCAAAAGGGGACTATTTACCCCTACGAGCAGTACTTC. Filled out from reference TRBV7-2 and TRBJ2-7, the complete variable domain reads GAGVSQSPSNKVTEKGKDVELRCDPISGHTALYWYRQSLGQGLEFLIYFQGNSAPDKSGLPSDRFSAERTGGSVSTLTIQRTQQEDSAVYLCASSFQKGTIYPYEQYFGPGTRLTVT.